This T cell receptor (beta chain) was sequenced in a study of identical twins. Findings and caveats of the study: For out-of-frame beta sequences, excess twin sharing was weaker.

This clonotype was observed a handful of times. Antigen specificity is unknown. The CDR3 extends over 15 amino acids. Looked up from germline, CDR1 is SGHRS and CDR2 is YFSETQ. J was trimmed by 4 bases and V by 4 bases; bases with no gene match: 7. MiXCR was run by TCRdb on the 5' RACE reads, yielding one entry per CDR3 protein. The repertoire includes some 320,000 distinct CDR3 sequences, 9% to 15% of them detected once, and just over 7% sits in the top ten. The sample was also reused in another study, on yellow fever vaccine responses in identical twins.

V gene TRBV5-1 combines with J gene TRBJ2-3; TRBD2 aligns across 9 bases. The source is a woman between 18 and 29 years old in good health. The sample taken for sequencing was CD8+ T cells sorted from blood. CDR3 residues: CASSNGAGGADTQYF. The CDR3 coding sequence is TGCGCCAGCAGCAATGGGGCGGGGGGGGCAGATACGCAGTATTTT.